One sample yielded the 22 T cell receptor beta chains listed below, sequenced in a study of T cell repertoires in cytomegalovirus infection (dated 2019 in TCRdb). Read against the paper, the sample's treatment or condition label means: in vitro stimulation with specific CMV peptide epitopes to enrich CMV-specific T cells. Sequencing was carried out with an Illumina HiSeq 1500. The public reads were quality trimmed at Q25 with fastp and then assembled into clones with MiXCR by TCRdb, keeping productive beta chains. Identical CDR3 protein sequences are pooled into one entry, listed with their most common genes and DNA. The sample table shows 70,000 to 85,000 distinct CDR3 sequences, and approximately 42% are seen once. More than 80% of the sample is taken by the ten largest. Which antigens these TCRs recognize remains unknown. The specimen comprised CD8+ T cells from cultured PBMCs, sampled from culture after CMV antigen stimulation. All receptors derive from a human donor in good health (CMV status not recorded). Some clones in this sample may be carry-over from other donors' samples.

This clonotype appeared a few times. The V gene is TRBV6-6, the J gene TRBJ2-7; D might be TRBD1 or TRBD2, each matching 6 bases. Germline loops: CDR1 MNHNY, CDR2 SVGAGI (reference sequence). Trimming took off 7 bases at V and 5 bases at J, with 12 bases between the two ends. CDR3 length equals 12 residues. The CDR3 DNA is TGTGCCAGCACAACGGGGGCCAACGAGCAGTACTTC. Amino acids: CASTTGANEQYF.

This clonotype was found a few times. The chain combines TRBV4-1 with TRBJ1-1; D unclear. Germline assignment: CDR1 MGHRA and CDR2 YSYEKL. Trimming stripped 0 bases from V and 1 base from J, with 9 bases between. There are 15 residues in the CDR3. CDR3 in DNA: TGCGCCAGCAGCCAAGAGAGGCCAACGAACACTGAAGCTTTCTTT. This sequence encodes CASSQERPTNTEAFF.

This clonotype was seen a handful of times. The chain has TRBV27 and TRBJ1-2; no reliable D call. The V gene's germline CDR1 is MNHEY and CDR2 SMNVEV (reference sequence). The V and J ends lost 0 bases and 4 bases respectively, with 15 bases between them. This CDR3 region has 16 residues. The CDR3 loop is CASSLSLGGFLYGYTF. CDR3 sequence (DNA): TGTGCCAGCAGTTTATCGCTTGGAGGGTTTCTCTATGGCTACACCTTC.

The V gene is TRBV7-9, the J gene TRBJ2-1, with 14 positions matching TRBD2. The V and J ends lost 4 bases and 9 bases, in that order; junction bases with no gene match: 2. Germline CDR1 SEHNR, CDR2 FQNEAQ (reference sequence). This CDR3 spans 14 amino acids. DNA for the CDR3: TGTGCCAGCAGCTCGGGACTAGCGGGGGTTGAGCAGTTCTTC. The encoded protein is CASSSGLAGVEQFF.

The chain links TRBV4-1 to TRBJ2-7; tentatively, D is TRBD2 (6 bases). Trimming took 2 bases from V and 3 from J, leaving 11 bases between them. This CDR3 comprises 14 residues. Per germline, CDR1 MGHRA and CDR2 YSYEKL. The CDR3: CASSQWRGGYEQYF. The CDR3 coding sequence is TGCGCCAGCAGCCAATGGAGGGGCGGCTACGAGCAGTACTTC.

The chain has TRBV19 and TRBJ1-1, with 11 bases fitting TRBD1. The CDR3 extends over 13 amino acids. V gave up 7 bases and J gave up 8 bases; unmatched junction bases: 6. CDR1 and CDR2 (germline): LNHDA, SQIVND (reference sequence). The CDR3 protein is CASTLRTGGEAFF. DNA of the CDR3: TGTGCCAGTACCCTTCGGACAGGGGGCGAAGCTTTCTTT.

The chain joins TRBV18 to TRBJ1-1; D gene unclear. This CDR3 is 16 amino acids long. Germline loops: CDR1 KGHSH, CDR2 LQKENI. With 3 bases removed from V and 3 bases from J, the gap between germline ends came to 17 bases. CDR3 nucleotide sequence: TGTGCCAGCTCACCTACAATTCGGGATCGTCACACTGAAGCTTTCTTT. It encodes CASSPTIRDRHTEAFF.

This clonotype was detected only a few times. The rearrangement uses TRBV4-1 and TRBJ1-2, with 8 bases fitting TRBD1. The CDR3 has 16 residues. Germline lookup yields CDR1 MGHRA and CDR2 YSYEKL. J lost 5 bases, V lost 1 base, and 9 bases had no gene match. CDR3: CASSQGRQGAGYGYTF. In DNA form, the CDR3 reads TGCGCCAGCAGCCAAGGAAGGCAGGGGGCAGGGTATGGCTACACCTTC.

This clonotype was seen a few times. V gene TRBV7-6 combines with J gene TRBJ2-5, with TRBD1 matching 10 bases. The germline gives CDR1 SGHVS, CDR2 FNYEAQ. The V gene end was trimmed by 5 bases and the J gene end by 7 bases; junction bases not matched to a gene: 13. This CDR3 spans 16 amino acids. The CDR3 DNA is TGTGCCAGCAGCGCGCCCGGGACAGGGGTCCAGTGGACCCAGTACTTC. It translates to CASSAPGTGVQWTQYF.

Here the CDR3 reads CASSSHRDRGLLNYGYTF. The CDR3 region has the DNA TGTGCCAGCAGTTCCCACCGGGACAGGGGGCTCTTGAACTATGGCTACACCTTC. J is TRBJ1-2 and V is TRBV6-6, with TRBD1 matching over 12 bases. Trimming at V came to 4 bases and at J to 2 bases, leaving 11 bases not matched to a gene. This CDR3 contains 18 residues. The germline CDR1 and CDR2 sequences are MNHNY and SVGAGI (reference sequence).

This clonotype was detected ten times or more. The chain recombines TRBV7-2 with TRBJ1-1, with 9 bases identical to TRBD1. V lost 5 bases and J lost 5; bases outside the gene matches: 9. Germline V gives CDR1 SGHTA, CDR2 FQGNSA. The CDR3 is 15 amino acids. CDR3 DNA sequence: TGTGCCAGCAGCCCCCGGACAGGGGTGCGAACTGAAGCTTTCTTT. It translates to CASSPRTGVRTEAFF.

The rearrangement joins TRBV10-3 to TRBJ2-7; possibly TRBD1 for D (6 bases). Germline lookup yields CDR1 ENHRY and CDR2 SYGVKD. Trimming cost V 5 bases and J 1 base, with 12 bases left between them. The CDR3 is 14 residues long. DNA for the CDR3: TGTGCCATCAGTCCGACAGGAGATTCCTACGAGCAGTACTTC. Encoded protein: CAISPTGDSYEQYF.

This clonotype showed up just once. The chain carries TRBV5-4 and TRBJ2-7; D ambiguous. In germline, CDR1 is SGHNT, CDR2 YYREEE (reference sequence). The CDR3 extends over 14 amino acids. The V end was cut by 1 base, the J end by 5 bases, with 13 bases between. CDR3 region: CASSLWGFRDEQYF. Written as DNA, the CDR3 is TGTGCCAGCAGCTTGTGGGGTTTCCGGGACGAGCAGTACTTC.

The chain carries TRBV19 and TRBJ2-5; D unresolved. The CDR3 is 14 residues long. The V end lost 1 base, the J end lost 3 bases, and 9 bases lay between the germline ends. The germline CDR1 and CDR2 sequences are LNHDA and SQIVND (reference sequence). The CDR3 sequence: CASSIGVAEETQYF. CDR3 DNA: TGTGCCAGTAGTATAGGGGTGGCAGAAGAGACCCAGTACTTC.

The CDR3 loop is CASGFGTPREQYF. DNA of the CDR3: TGTGCTAGTGGTTTTGGGACTCCCCGCGAGCAGTACTTC. J is TRBJ2-7 and V is TRBV12-5; D possibly corresponds to TRBD2 (6 bases). The CDR3 spans 13 residues. V shed 3 bases and J shed 6 bases, with 12 bases lying between them. Germline loops: CDR1 LGHNT, CDR2 FRNRAP.

This chain connects TRBV27 to TRBJ2-5; D might be TRBD2 (6 bases). Germline lookup yields CDR1 MNHEY and CDR2 SMNVEV (reference sequence). CDR3 length: 15 amino acids. V shed 5 bases and J shed 7 bases, with 20 bases lying between them. CDR3 coding DNA: TGTGCCAGCAGTCCATTGCCGACTCACGGGGGGACCCAGTACTTC. Protein product: CASSPLPTHGGTQYF.

The chain joins TRBV6-5 to TRBJ2-2; D is possibly TRBD2 (6 bases). V dropped 2 bases and J dropped 5 bases, with 9 bases sitting between them. Per the germline V gene, CDR1 is MNHEY and CDR2 is SVGAGI. The length of the CDR3 is 14 residues. The DNA of the CDR3 is TGTGCCAGCAGTTACGCGGAGGGGACCGGGGAGCTGTTTTTT. Translated, it gives CASSYAEGTGELFF.

This clonotype has only a few counts. This chain joins TRBV27 and TRBJ1-5; the D gene is possibly TRBD1 (5 bases). Germline V gene sequence: CDR1 MNHEY, CDR2 SMNVEV (reference sequence). V was shortened by 7 bases and J by 5 bases, with 15 bases between the two germline ends. The CDR3 covers 14 residues. The DNA of the CDR3 is TGTGCCAGCAAGGAGACGGGGGATTATCAGCCCCAGCATTTT. It is translated as CASKETGDYQPQHF.

The chain combines TRBV7-1 with TRBJ1-1; D possibly corresponds to TRBD1 (6 bases). TRBV7-1 is flagged as an ORF with uncertain function. The CDR3 length is 12 residues. V dropped 11 bases and J dropped 7 bases, with 17 bases sitting between them. CDR3 coding DNA: TGTGCCTCCCTCGGGGGGCCTAGTGAAGCTTTCTTT. This encodes CASLGGPSEAFF.

V is TRBV20-1 and J is TRBJ1-2; 7 bases are shared with TRBD1. Losses at the gene ends were 8 bases for V and 4 bases for J; bases not matched to a gene: 19. The germline CDR1 and CDR2 sequences are DFQATT and SNEGSKA (reference sequence). The CDR3 has 16 amino acids. The DNA for the CDR3 is TGCAGTACTCAAAACATCCGGGACAGCATACCCTATGGCTACACCTTC. Its protein is CSTQNIRDSIPYGYTF.

The rearrangement joins TRBV7-2 to TRBJ2-7; no clear D. The V gene lost 1 base and the J gene lost 2 bases, with 6 bases spanning the gap. The germline CDR1 and CDR2 sequences are SGHTA and FQGNSA. This CDR3 has 13 residues. The CDR3 nucleotides read TGTGCCAGCAGCTTAGACGCCACCTACGAGCAGTACTTC. This codes for CASSLDATYEQYF.

The rearrangement uses TRBV12-5 and TRBJ2-2; the D gene is possibly TRBD1 (6 bases). The CDR3 length is 18 residues. Germline V gives CDR1 LGHNT, CDR2 FRNRAP. The V and J ends lost 0 bases and 1 base respectively, with 15 bases between them. The CDR3 DNA reads as TGTGCTAGTGGTTTGGTTCTCGGCCGGGACATGAACACCGGGGAGCTGTTTTTT. Amino acid sequence: CASGLVLGRDMNTGELFF.